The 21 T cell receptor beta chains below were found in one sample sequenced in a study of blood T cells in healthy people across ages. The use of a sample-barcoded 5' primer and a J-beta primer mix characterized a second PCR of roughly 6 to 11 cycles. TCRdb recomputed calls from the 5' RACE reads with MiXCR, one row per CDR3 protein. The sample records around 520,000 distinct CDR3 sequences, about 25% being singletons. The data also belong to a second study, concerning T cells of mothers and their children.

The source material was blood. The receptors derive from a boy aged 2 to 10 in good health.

CDR3 DNA: TGCAGTGCTCCGGCCCCGGGACTGGACACAGATACGCAGTATTTT. It encodes CSAPAPGLDTDTQYF. This chain links TRBV20-1 with TRBJ2-3, with D perhaps matching TRBD2 (6 bases). Germline assignment: CDR1 DFQATT and CDR2 SNEGSKA (reference sequence). Deletions cut 5 bases from V and 2 bases from J, with 17 bases between. The CDR3 sequence is 15 residues long.

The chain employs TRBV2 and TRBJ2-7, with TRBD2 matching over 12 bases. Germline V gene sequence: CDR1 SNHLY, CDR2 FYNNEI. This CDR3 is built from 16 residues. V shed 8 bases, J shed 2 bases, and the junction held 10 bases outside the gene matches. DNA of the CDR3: TGTGCCAGCGAAACCGGGAGGACTAGCGGGACCTACGAGCAGTACTTC. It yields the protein CASETGRTSGTYEQYF.

CDR3 amino acids: CASRGLAGLGSYEQYF. The CDR3 nucleotides read TGTGCCAGCCGAGGACTAGCGGGATTGGGCTCCTACGAGCAGTACTTC. This chain uses TRBV6-1 with TRBJ2-7; 12 bases agree with TRBD2. The V segment lost 8 bases and the J segment 0 bases; nucleotides outside the gene matches: 8. This CDR3 region has 16 residues. The germline gives CDR1 MNHNS, CDR2 SASEGT.

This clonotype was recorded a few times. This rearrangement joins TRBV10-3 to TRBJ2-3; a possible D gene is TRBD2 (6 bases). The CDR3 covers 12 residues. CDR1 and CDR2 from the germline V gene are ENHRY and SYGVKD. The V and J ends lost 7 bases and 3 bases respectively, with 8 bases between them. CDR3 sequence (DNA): TGTGCCATCACCGGGGGAACAGATACGCAGTATTTT. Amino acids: CAITGGTDTQYF.

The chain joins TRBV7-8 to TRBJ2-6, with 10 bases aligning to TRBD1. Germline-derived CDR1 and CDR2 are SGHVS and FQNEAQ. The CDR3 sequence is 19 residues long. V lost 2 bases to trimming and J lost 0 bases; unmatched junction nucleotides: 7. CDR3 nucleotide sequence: TGTGCCAGCAGCTTATTGGACAGGGGGTTCCCCTCTGGGGCCAACGTCCTGACTTTC. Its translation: CASSLLDRGFPSGANVLTF.

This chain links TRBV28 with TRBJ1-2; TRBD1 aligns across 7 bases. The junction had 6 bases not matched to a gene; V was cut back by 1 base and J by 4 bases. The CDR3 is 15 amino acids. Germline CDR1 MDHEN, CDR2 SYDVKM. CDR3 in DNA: TGTGCCAGCAGTTTATTGACAGGGAATTCCTATGGCTACACCTTC. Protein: CASSLLTGNSYGYTF.

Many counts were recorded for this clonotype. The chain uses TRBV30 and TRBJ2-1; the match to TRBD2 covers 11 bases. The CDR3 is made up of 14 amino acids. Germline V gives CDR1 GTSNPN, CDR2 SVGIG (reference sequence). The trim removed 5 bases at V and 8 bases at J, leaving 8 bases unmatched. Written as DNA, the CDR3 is TGTGCCTGGTCTTCCCTAGCGGGAGGCGATGAGCAGTTCTTC. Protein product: CAWSSLAGGDEQFF.

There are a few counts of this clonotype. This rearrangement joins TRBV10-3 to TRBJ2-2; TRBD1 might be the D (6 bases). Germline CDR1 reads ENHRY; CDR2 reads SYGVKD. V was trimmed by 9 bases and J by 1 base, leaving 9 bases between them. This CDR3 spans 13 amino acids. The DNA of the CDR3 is TGTGCCATATACAGGGAGAACACCGGGGAGCTGTTTTTT. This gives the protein CAIYRENTGELFF.

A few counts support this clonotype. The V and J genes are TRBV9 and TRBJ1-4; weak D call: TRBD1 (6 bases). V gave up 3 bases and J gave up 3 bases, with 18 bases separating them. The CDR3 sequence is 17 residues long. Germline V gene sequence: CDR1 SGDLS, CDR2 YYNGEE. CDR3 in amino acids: CASSAEGGSSANEKLFF. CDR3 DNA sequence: TGTGCCAGCAGCGCCGAGGGGGGTTCCTCGGCTAATGAAAAACTGTTTTTT.

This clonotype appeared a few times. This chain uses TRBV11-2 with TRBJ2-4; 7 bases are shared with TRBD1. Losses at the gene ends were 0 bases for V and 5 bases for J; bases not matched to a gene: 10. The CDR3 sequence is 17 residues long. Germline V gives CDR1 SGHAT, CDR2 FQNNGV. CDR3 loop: CASSLELGDSNQNIQYF. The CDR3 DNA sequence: TGTGCCAGCAGCTTAGAGTTAGGGGACAGCAATCAAAACATTCAGTACTTC.

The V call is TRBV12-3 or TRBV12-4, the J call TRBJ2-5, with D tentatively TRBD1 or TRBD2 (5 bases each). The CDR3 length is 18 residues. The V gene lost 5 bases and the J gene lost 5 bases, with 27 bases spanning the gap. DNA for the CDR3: TGTGCCAGCAGTCACCTCGGGGCAGTTGATTTAGGCGGGGAGACCCAGTACTTC. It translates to CASSHLGAVDLGGETQYF.

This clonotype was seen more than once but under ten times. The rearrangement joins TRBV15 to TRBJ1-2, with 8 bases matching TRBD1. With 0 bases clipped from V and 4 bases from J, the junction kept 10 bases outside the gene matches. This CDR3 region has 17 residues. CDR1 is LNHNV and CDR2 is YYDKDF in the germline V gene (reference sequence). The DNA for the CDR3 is TGTGCCACCAGCAGAGATCAGGGACAGGCCTTAATCTATGGCTACACCTTC. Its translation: CATSRDQGQALIYGYTF.

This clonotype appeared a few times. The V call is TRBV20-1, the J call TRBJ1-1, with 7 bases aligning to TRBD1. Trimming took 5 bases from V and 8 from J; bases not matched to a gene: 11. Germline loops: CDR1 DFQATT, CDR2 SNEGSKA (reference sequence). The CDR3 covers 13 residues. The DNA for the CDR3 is TGCAGTGCTGGAAGAGACAGGGTAGGAGAAGCTTTCTTT. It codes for CSAGRDRVGEAFF.

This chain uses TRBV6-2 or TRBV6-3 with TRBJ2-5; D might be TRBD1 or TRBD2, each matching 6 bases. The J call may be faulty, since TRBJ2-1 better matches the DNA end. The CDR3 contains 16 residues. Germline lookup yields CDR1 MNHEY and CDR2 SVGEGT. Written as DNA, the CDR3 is TGTGCCAGCAGTTACTCGGGGGGCTACCTGTACAATGAGCAGTTCTTC. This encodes CASSYSGGYLYNEQFF.

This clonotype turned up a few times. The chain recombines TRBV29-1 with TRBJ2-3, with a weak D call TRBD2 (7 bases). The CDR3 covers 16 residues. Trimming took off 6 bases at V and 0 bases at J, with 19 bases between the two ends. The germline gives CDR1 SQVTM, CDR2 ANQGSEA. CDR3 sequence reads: CSVHEGGEGSTDTQYF. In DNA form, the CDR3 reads TGCAGCGTCCACGAGGGGGGGGAGGGGAGCACAGATACGCAGTATTTT.

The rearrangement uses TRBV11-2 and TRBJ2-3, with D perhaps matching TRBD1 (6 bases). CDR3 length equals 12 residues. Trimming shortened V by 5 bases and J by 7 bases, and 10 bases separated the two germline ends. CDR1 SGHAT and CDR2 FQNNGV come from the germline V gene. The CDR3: CASSRGSHTQYF. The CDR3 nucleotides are TGTGCCAGCAGCAGGGGGTCACATACGCAGTATTTT.

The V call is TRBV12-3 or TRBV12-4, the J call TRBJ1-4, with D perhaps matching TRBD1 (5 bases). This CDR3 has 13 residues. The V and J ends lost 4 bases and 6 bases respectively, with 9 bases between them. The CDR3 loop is CASSWGGYEKLFF. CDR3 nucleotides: TGTGCCAGCAGTTGGGGCGGTTATGAAAAACTGTTTTTT.

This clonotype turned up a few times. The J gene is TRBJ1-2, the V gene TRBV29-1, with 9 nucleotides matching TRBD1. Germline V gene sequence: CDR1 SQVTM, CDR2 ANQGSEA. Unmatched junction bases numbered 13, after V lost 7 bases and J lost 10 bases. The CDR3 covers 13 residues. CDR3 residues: CSATAGTGLDYTF. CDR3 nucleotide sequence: TGCAGCGCTACTGCCGGGACAGGGCTAGACTACACCTTC.

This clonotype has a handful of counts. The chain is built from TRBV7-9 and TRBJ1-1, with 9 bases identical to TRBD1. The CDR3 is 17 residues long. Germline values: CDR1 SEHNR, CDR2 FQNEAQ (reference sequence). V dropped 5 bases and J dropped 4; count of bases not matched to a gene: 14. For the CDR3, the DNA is TGTGCCAGCAGCCCGGGACAGGGTTCCCTGGGAGGCACTGAAGCTTTCTTT. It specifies CASSPGQGSLGGTEAFF.

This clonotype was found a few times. CDR3 sequence (DNA): TGCAGTGCTCCGACAGGGGACGGGGGATCACCCCTCCACTTT. It codes for CSAPTGDGGSPLHF. This chain connects TRBV20-1 to TRBJ1-6, with 8 bases aligning to TRBD1. After removal of 5 bases from V and 10 bases from J, the junction contained 10 bases not matched to a gene. Germline V gene lookup returns CDR1 DFQATT and CDR2 SNEGSKA (reference sequence). The CDR3 totals 14 residues.

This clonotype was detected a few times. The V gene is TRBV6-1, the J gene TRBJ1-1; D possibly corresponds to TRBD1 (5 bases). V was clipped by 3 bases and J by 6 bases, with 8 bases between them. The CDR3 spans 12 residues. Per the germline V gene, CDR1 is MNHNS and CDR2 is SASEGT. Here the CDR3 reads CASSDRVAEAFF. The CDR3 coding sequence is TGTGCCAGCAGTGACAGGGTCGCTGAAGCTTTCTTT.